These 17 T cell receptor beta chains share one sample of origin, sequenced in a study of PD-1 blockade in classical Hodgkin lymphoma. The patients all showed relapse after autologous stem cell transplantation, while their brentuximab vedotin exposure varied. TCRdb's table, derived via immunoSEQ multiplex PCR, lists solely in-frame clones and lacks some. The sample gives approximately 2,300 clones, 58% of which show up once; 33% is in the top ten. Sequenced here: peripheral blood mononuclear cells (PBMCs), sampled at baseline. The receptors here all came from a human donor with classical Hodgkin lymphoma.

V and J are TRBV7-3 and TRBJ2-5, with D tentatively TRBD2 (5 bases). Trimming stripped 4 bases from V and 4 bases from J, with 16 bases between. The CDR3 consists of 15 residues. CDR1 and CDR2 from the germline V gene are SGHTA and FQGTGA. The CDR3 here is CASSSGEGWGETQYF. In DNA form, the CDR3 reads TGTGCCAGCAGCTCCGGGGAAGGATGGGGAGAGACCCAGTACTTC.

Only a few counts were recorded for this clone. The rearrangement links TRBV6-1 to TRBJ1-5; no clear D. There are 14 residues in the CDR3. V was trimmed by 1 base and J by 1 base, leaving 5 bases between them. Germline V lookup: CDR1 MNHNS, CDR2 SASEGT. CDR3 protein: CASSEVGSNQPQHF. CDR3 nucleotides: TGTGCCAGCAGTGAAGTTGGAAGCAATCAGCCCCAGCATTTT.

The chain recombines TRBV28 with TRBJ2-3, with TRBD1 as a possible D gene (5 bases). Trimming cost V 5 bases and J 5 bases, with 11 bases left between them. Germline values: CDR1 MDHEN, CDR2 SYDVKM. The CDR3 length is 13 residues. DNA of the CDR3: TGTGCCAGCAGTCTCTCAGGGATAGATACGCAGTATTTT. Protein product: CASSLSGIDTQYF.

This clone is labeled large. This CDR3 reads CASSIDPAAYYGYTF. CDR3 in DNA: TGTGCCAGTAGTATAGACCCAGCAGCTTACTATGGCTACACCTTC. The rearrangement links TRBV19 to TRBJ1-2; D unclear. V shed 0 bases and J shed 3 bases, with 11 bases lying between them. The CDR3 is 15 residues long. Germline V lookup: CDR1 LNHDA, CDR2 SQIVND (reference sequence).

This clone came up a few times. V is TRBV21-1 and J is TRBJ2-5; the table names TRBD2, a call not compared with the DNA. TRBV21-1 is a documented pseudogene. The CDR3 extends over 14 amino acids. As DNA, the CDR3 is TGTGCCAGCAGCAAATTTGGAGGAGGAGAGACCCAGTACTTC. It specifies CASSKFGGGETQYF.

J is TRBJ2-2 and V is TRBV6-1, with 12 bases that match TRBD1. J gave up 5 bases and V 11 bases, and 9 bases lay outside the gene matches. The CDR3 has 15 residues. Germline V gene lookup returns CDR1 MNHNS and CDR2 SASEGT. CDR3 bases: TGTGCCGGGGGAGGGACAGGGGGCTTGACCGGGGAGCTGTTTTTT. It is translated as CAGGGTGGLTGELFF.

V and J are TRBV19 and TRBJ2-5; no clear D gene. The germline V and J ends were trimmed by 5 bases and 5 bases, with 12 bases remaining between them. This CDR3 is 13 amino acids long. The germline CDR1 and CDR2 sequences are LNHDA and SQIVND (reference sequence). The CDR3 is CASSVDHGETQYF. The CDR3 coding sequence is TGTGCCAGTAGTGTCGACCATGGGGAGACCCAGTACTTC.

The J gene is TRBJ2-1, the V gene TRBV5-6, with D possibly being TRBD2 (5 bases). The ends were cut back, 4 bases at V and 4 bases at J, with 18 bases in the middle. This CDR3 is built from 16 residues. Per germline, CDR1 SGHDT and CDR2 YYEEEE. CDR3 in amino acids: CASSRDGIASYNEQFF. In DNA, the CDR3 is TGTGCCAGCAGCCGAGACGGGATAGCGTCGTACAATGAGCAGTTCTTC. The whole variable domain, filled in from reference TRBV5-6 and TRBJ2-1, reads DAGVTQSPTHLIKTRGQQVTLRCSPKSGHDTVSWYQQALGQGPQFIFQYYEEEERQRGNFPDRFSGHQFPNYSSELNVNALLLGDSALYLCASSRDGIASYNEQFFGPGTRLTVL.

The gene calls are TRBV7-9 and TRBJ1-4, with 10 positions matching TRBD1. Per germline, CDR1 SEHNR and CDR2 FQNEAQ (reference sequence). The CDR3 loop spans 15 amino acids. V was pared by 5 bases and J by 6 bases, with 6 bases of the junction left unmatched. In DNA form, the CDR3 reads TGTGCCAGCAGCCGTTCCGGGACAGGGGATGAAAAACTGTTTTTT. Residues: CASSRSGTGDEKLFF. The full variable domain, with the rest looked up from reference TRBV7-9 and TRBJ1-4, is DTGVSQNPRHKITKRGQNVTFRCDPISEHNRLYWYRQTLGQGPEFLTYFQNEAQLEKSRLLSDRFSAERPKGSFSTLEIQRTEQGDSAMYLCASSRSGTGDEKLFFGSGTQLSVL.

This clone is large (0.1 to 1%) in the sample. CDR3 amino acids: CAIGRATNYGYTF. CDR3 DNA: TGTGCCATCGGGCGGGCCACTAACTATGGCTACACCTTC. V usage is TRBV10-3 and J usage is TRBJ1-2, with D hard to call. The V end lost 8 bases, the J end lost 0 bases, and 10 bases lay between the germline ends. The germline V gene has CDR1 ENHRY and CDR2 SYGVKD. The CDR3 is made up of 13 amino acids.

The sample holds a few counts of this clone. The chain joins TRBV10-2 to TRBJ2-1; D unclear. Trimming removed 7 bases at V and 4 bases at J, with 14 bases between. Germline V CDR1 and CDR2: WSHSY, SAAADI. The CDR3 contains 14 residues. The CDR3 coding sequence is TGCGCCAGCACCCGAACGGGCCCATACAATGAGCAGTTCTTC. Translating gives CASTRTGPYNEQFF.

V gene TRBV4-3 combines with J gene TRBJ2-5; 8 bases match TRBD2. Germline CDR1 and CDR2: LGHNA and YSLEER. V shed 0 bases, J shed 2 bases, and the junction held 11 bases outside the gene matches. This CDR3 is 18 amino acids long. This chain's CDR3 is CASSQERLGASGQETQYF. CDR3 nucleotides: TGCGCCAGCAGCCAAGAAAGGCTTGGGGCTAGCGGGCAAGAGACCCAGTACTTC.

CDR3 sequence (DNA): TGTGCCAGTACCACTCAGGGGGCGGCATCTGAAGCTTTCTTT. It yields the protein CASTTQGAASEAFF. The V gene is TRBV19, the J gene TRBJ1-1; 8 bases map to TRBD1. The trim removed 7 bases at V and 6 bases at J, leaving 10 bases unmatched. Germline V gene lookup returns CDR1 LNHDA and CDR2 SQIVND (reference sequence). The CDR3 consists of 14 residues. Full variable domain (missing parts from reference TRBV19 and TRBJ1-1): DGGITQSPKYLFRKEGQNVTLSCEQNLNHDAMYWYRQDPGQGLRLIYYSQIVNDFQKGDIAEGYSVSREKKESFPLTVTSAQKNPTAFYLCASTTQGAASEAFFGQGTRLTVV.

The chain employs TRBV11-2 and TRBJ1-3; D is uncertain. V was trimmed by 0 bases and J by 3 bases, leaving 24 bases between them. Germline V CDR1 and CDR2: SGHAT, FQNNGV. The CDR3 is 20 amino acids. DNA of the CDR3: TGTGCCAGCAGCTTAGATGGCCATCTCCAAGGGTGGGCCCGTGGAAACACCATATATTTT. Its translation is CASSLDGHLQGWARGNTIYF. The variable domain in full, completed from reference TRBV11-2 and TRBJ1-3, reads EAGVAQSPRYKIIEKRQSVAFWCNPISGHATLYWYQQILGQGPKLLIQFQNNGVVDDSQLPKDRFSAERLKGVDSTLKIQPAKLEDSAVYLCASSLDGHLQGWARGNTIYFGEGSWLTVV.

This clone showed up just a few times. This chain connects TRBV14 to TRBJ1-1; TRBD1 is a possible D gene (5 bases). V was trimmed by 1 base and J by 5 bases, leaving 8 bases between them. This CDR3 has 13 amino acids. CDR1 and CDR2 (germline): SGHDN, FVKESK. CDR3 loop: CASSQGWGTEAFF. In DNA, the CDR3 is TGTGCCAGCAGCCAAGGATGGGGGACTGAAGCTTTCTTT.

V gene TRBV27 combines with J gene TRBJ2-1; D is perhaps TRBD2 (7 bases). The V gene lost 7 bases and the J gene lost 6 bases, with 22 bases spanning the gap. Looked up from germline, CDR1 is MNHEY and CDR2 is SMNVEV (reference sequence). The CDR3 spans 16 residues. This CDR3 reads CASKGGMALGLNEQFF. The CDR3, as DNA: TGTGCCAGCAAGGGGGGGATGGCCCTCGGCCTCAATGAGCAGTTCTTC.

This clone was seen once. The rearrangement uses TRBV4-1 and TRBJ1-5, with 7 bases fitting TRBD1. V gave up 1 base and J gave up 1 base; unmatched junction bases: 4. The germline gives CDR1 MGHRA, CDR2 YSYEKL. The CDR3 totals 16 residues. DNA for the CDR3: TGCGCCAGCAGCCAAGCCGACAGGGTCAGCAATCAGCCCCAGCATTTT. This sequence encodes CASSQADRVSNQPQHF.